This T cell receptor beta chain was sequenced in a study of CD8 T cells in ankylosing spondylitis. Study-wide results and limits: From matched ankylosing spondylitis synovial fluid, disease-linked clones were reportedly recovered at significantly enriched levels. A TCR beta motif of roughly 8 highly homologous variants appeared characteristic of ankylosing spondylitis blood. Clones linked to disease, bearing a CD8+ phenotype, were relatively rare in peripheral blood. A number of the motif variants had already been described in reactive arthritis synovial fluid and blood.

This clonotype was seen a handful of times. As yet, its antigen is unknown. Trimming shortened V by 1 base and J by 2 bases, and 10 bases separated the two germline ends. CDR3 size: 15 residues. CDR1 is SGHRS, CDR2 YFSETQ, per germline. Researchers built TCR beta libraries using quantitative 5'-RACE with molecular barcodes. TCRdb reprocessed the 5' RACE reads via MiXCR and lists one record per CDR3 protein. The sample lists roughly 700,000 distinct CDR3 sequences; around 20% were seen once. The chain has TRBV5-1 and TRBJ1-3, with no clear D. This TCR was recovered from a male donor with ankylosing spondylitis. Sequencing was done on a sample of blood, either unsorted or a sorted T cell fraction (not recorded which). CDR3 nucleotide sequence: TGCGCCAGCAGCTTGTACGGGTTTACTGGAAACACCATATATTTT. This gives the protein CASSLYGFTGNTIYF.